The 9 T cell receptor beta chains given below trace back to one sample, sequenced in a study of T-cell memory formation after mild COVID-19. TCRdb itself ran the 5' RACE reads through MiXCR, one entry per CDR3 protein. The sample contains roughly 400,000 distinct CDR3 sequences, approximately 16% of which appear only once. Sample: PBMCs or a T cell subset sorted from them (not recorded which). These receptors were obtained from a man between 18 and 35 years old who had mild COVID-19 (a few samples of this study predate the infection). Cell type and time point are not known.

A few counts support this clonotype. The chain combines TRBV5-1 with TRBJ2-1; D is unclear. The length of the CDR3 is 14 residues. Deletions cut 0 bases from V and 5 bases from J, with 9 bases between. Germline loops: CDR1 SGHRS, CDR2 YFSETQ. CDR3 amino acids: CASSLGPPNNEQFF. In DNA, the CDR3 is TGCGCCAGCAGCTTGGGCCCTCCCAACAATGAGCAGTTCTTC.

This clonotype was counted at least ten times. CDR3 sequence (DNA): TGCAGTGCTAGAGAATACAATGAGCAGTTCTTC. Translation gives CSAREYNEQFF. The chain joins TRBV20-1 to TRBJ2-1, with D uncertain. In germline, CDR1 is DFQATT, CDR2 SNEGSKA (reference sequence). The CDR3 loop spans 11 amino acids. V lost 0 bases to trimming and J lost 4 bases, with 1 base between them.

A few counts support this clonotype. The CDR3 DNA reads TGTGCCAGCAGCGCCACAGGGGGCTCCTACGAGCAGTACTTC. Amino acid sequence: CASSATGGSYEQYF. V usage is TRBV9 and J usage is TRBJ2-7; 8 bases line up with TRBD1. The CDR3 spans 14 residues. CDR1 SGDLS and CDR2 YYNGEE come from the germline V gene. V trimming: 3 bases; J trimming: 0 bases; junction bases outside the gene matches: 2. The variable domain in full, with the rest retrieved from reference TRBV9 and TRBJ2-7, is DSGVTQTPKHLITATGQRVTLRCSPRSGDLSVYWYQQSLDQGLQFLIQYYNGEERAKGNILERFSAQQFPDLHSELNLSSLELGDSALYFCASSATGGSYEQYFGPGTRLTVT.

This clonotype was detected only a few times. The chain employs TRBV7-9 and TRBJ1-3; a weak D match, TRBD1 (6 bases). Germline lookup yields CDR1 SEHNR and CDR2 FQNEAQ (reference sequence). The CDR3 runs to 14 residues. V lost 4 bases, J lost 4 bases, and 11 bases lay in between. CDR3 in DNA: TGTGCCAGCAGCTCACAGGGAGGGGGAAACACCATATATTTT. As protein: CASSSQGGGNTIYF.

This clonotype was seen at least ten times. The genes are TRBV4-1 and TRBJ2-3; D ambiguous. Trimming cost V 1 base and J 10 bases, with 15 bases left between them. Germline CDR1 reads MGHRA; CDR2 reads YSYEKL. The CDR3 is 14 amino acids. The CDR3 reads CASSQVGSPVSQYF. The CDR3 DNA reads as TGCGCCAGCAGCCAAGTCGGGTCGCCAGTATCGCAGTATTTT.

In this sample, this clonotype turned up a few times. This chain connects TRBV6-5 to TRBJ2-7; 8 positions agree with TRBD1. The germline CDR1 and CDR2 sequences are MNHEY and SVGAGI. The CDR3 is made up of 15 amino acids. V lost 2 bases to trimming and J lost 2 bases; unmatched junction nucleotides: 5. This CDR3 reads CASSYGTGPPYEQYF. The CDR3 region has the DNA TGTGCCAGCAGTTACGGGACAGGTCCACCCTACGAGCAGTACTTC.

This clonotype has at least ten counts. V gene TRBV4-2 combines with J gene TRBJ2-1; D not certain. The germline V gene has CDR1 LGHNA and CDR2 YNFKEQ. The CDR3 loop spans 15 amino acids. The germline V and J ends were trimmed by 2 bases and 6 bases, with 14 bases remaining between them. Written as DNA, the CDR3 is TGTGCCAGCAGCCAACCCTCCGGAGAGAGCAATGAGCAGTTCTTC. Protein product: CASSQPSGESNEQFF.

The chain employs TRBV10-3 and TRBJ2-3, with 8 bases matching TRBD2. The J segment lost 5 bases and the V segment lost 11 bases, leaving 9 bases of the junction unmatched. This CDR3 spans 13 amino acids. Germline CDR1 reads ENHRY; CDR2 reads SYGVKD. DNA of the CDR3: TGTGCCTCAGACCGGGGGGGCCAAGATACGCAGTATTTT. This sequence encodes CASDRGGQDTQYF.

This clonotype was observed a few times. This chain uses TRBV7-2 with TRBJ2-3, with D possibly being TRBD1 (6 bases). Germline CDR1 is SGHTA and CDR2 is FQGNSA. The CDR3 is 17 residues long. V was pared by 1 base and J by 9 bases, with 23 bases between. The CDR3: CASSLVGLGQPLETQYF. The CDR3 DNA follows: TGTGCCAGCAGCTTAGTCGGGCTCGGACAGCCTCTGGAGACGCAGTATTTT.